This entry describes one T cell receptor beta chain. In the study's own analysis: Nucleated cell counts were estimated from reference gene primer amplification. Profiled with immunoSEQ multiplex PCR; TCRdb holds only in-frame clones, not every one. V and J calls and clone size follow that table, whereas D and trimming were derived from the DNA. The sample records fewer than 200,000 clones, roughly four fifths being singletons. Enrolment of Seattle patients took place during active infection, and they were followed longitudinally. This specimen comes from a study of blood T cell repertoires in COVID-19. Overall study: Sites in the United States, Italy and Spain provided acute and convalescent COVID-19 samples.

This CDR3 spans 14 amino acids. The germline V gene has CDR1 LGHDT and CDR2 YNNKEL (reference sequence). Trimming shortened V by 3 bases and J by 1 base, and 9 bases separated the two germline ends. The gene calls are TRBV3-1 (or the pseudogene TRBV3-2) and TRBJ2-5; D unresolved. This clonotype was sampled from a woman at least 80 years old with COVID-19, enrolled during active disease. The material sequenced was peripheral blood. As DNA, the CDR3 is TGTGCCAGCAGCCACTCCTCTCTCCAAGAGACCCAGTACTTC. Protein sequence: CASSHSSLQETQYF.